This entry lists 21 T cell receptor beta chains sequenced from one sample in a study of shared clonotypes between healthy human individuals. The naive CD8 fraction comprised CD45RO-negative cells positively selected for CCR7 and excluded terminally differentiated effector memory CD45RA+ cells. The data were produced by immunoSEQ multiplex PCR, yet TCRdb's version contains in-frame clones alone and is incomplete. This table has fewer than 800,000 clones, about 92% appearing once. Sequencing used naive CD8+ T cells sorted from blood. Every receptor here comes from a man aged 30 to 45 in good health.

This sequence joins TRBV19 and TRBJ2-3; TRBD1 aligns across 7 bases. The CDR3 loop spans 16 amino acids. Unmatched junction bases numbered 13, after V lost 5 bases and J lost 5 bases. Germline V lookup: CDR1 LNHDA, CDR2 SQIVND (reference sequence). The CDR3 spells CASSHGTDRSGDTQYF. For the CDR3, the DNA is TGTGCCAGTAGTCACGGGACAGACCGCTCGGGAGATACGCAGTATTTT.

This chain uses TRBV6-5 with TRBJ2-7, with 10 bases identical to TRBD1. Germline assignment: CDR1 MNHEY and CDR2 SVGAGI. V gave up 2 bases and J gave up 4 bases; unmatched junction bases: 2. The CDR3 sequence is 14 residues long. CDR3 amino acids: CASSYGGQGYEQYF. In DNA form, the CDR3 reads TGTGCCAGCAGTTACGGGGGACAGGGGTACGAGCAGTACTTC.

The chain couples TRBV13 to TRBJ2-1; 9 nucleotides line up with TRBD1. Germline assignment: CDR1 PRHDT and CDR2 FYEKMQ (reference sequence). Trimming cost V 0 bases and J 2 bases; bases outside gene matches: 8. This CDR3 contains 18 residues. The CDR3 loop reads CASSLGRLRQGAYNEQFF. The CDR3 bases are TGTGCCAGCAGCTTAGGCCGATTGCGACAGGGGGCCTACAATGAGCAGTTCTTC.

The V and J genes are TRBV2 and TRBJ2-1; tentatively, D is TRBD2 (7 bases). This CDR3 has 17 amino acids. CDR1 SNHLY and CDR2 FYNNEI come from the germline V gene. Trimming removed 4 bases from V and 3 bases from J, with 19 bases in between. CDR3: CASSALGGRELYNEQFF. The CDR3 coding sequence is TGTGCCAGCAGTGCGTTGGGGGGGCGGGAGCTCTACAATGAGCAGTTCTTC. Complete variable domain (other parts from reference TRBV2 and TRBJ2-1): EPEVTQTPSHQVTQMGQEVILRCVPISNHLYFYWYRQILGQKVEFLVSFYNNEISEKSEIFDDQFSVERPDGSNFTLKIRSTKLEDSAMYFCASSALGGRELYNEQFFGPGTRLTVL.

Only a few counts were recorded for this clone. The chain links TRBV6-1 to TRBJ2-7; either TRBD1 or TRBD2 may fit D (5 bases each). Germline V gene data show CDR1 as MNHNS and CDR2 as SASEGT. CDR3 length: 16 amino acids. Trimming took off 3 bases at V and 5 bases at J, with 20 bases between the two ends. The DNA for the CDR3 is TGTGCCAGCAGTGAGAGGGGCCGGCCTAGATGGAACGAGCAGTACTTC. Encoded protein: CASSERGRPRWNEQYF.

The chain joins TRBV28 to TRBJ2-5; possibly TRBD2 for D (5 bases). V was shortened by 5 bases and J by 2 bases, with 12 bases between the two germline ends. This CDR3 contains 14 residues. CDR1 and CDR2 from the germline V gene are MDHEN and SYDVKM. The CDR3 region is CASSPGIRQETQYF. In DNA, the CDR3 is TGTGCCAGCAGTCCGGGGATAAGACAAGAGACCCAGTACTTC.

V usage is TRBV27 and J usage is TRBJ2-1, with TRBD2 identical over 8 bases. Germline trimming cut 6 bases from V and 0 bases from J; bases unmatched to any gene: 4. Germline-derived CDR1 and CDR2 are MNHEY and SMNVEV (reference sequence). This CDR3 has 15 residues. The CDR3 nucleotides are TGTGCCAGCAGGACCGGGACTAGCTCCTACAATGAGCAGTTCTTC. Translation: CASRTGTSSYNEQFF.

A remark on this clone: Given a much more abundant clone one base away, this may be a read error. The chain recombines TRBV7-9 with TRBJ2-5; perhaps TRBD2 as D (5 bases). Germline CDR1 SEHNR, CDR2 FQNEAQ (reference sequence). The CDR3 is made up of 14 amino acids. V was trimmed by 5 bases and J by 2 bases, leaving 12 bases between them. The CDR3 coding sequence is TGTGCCAGCAGCCTGAGGGCCCAGCAAGAGACCCAGTACTTC. Translating it yields CASSLRAQQETQYF.

The chain combines TRBV6-1 with TRBJ2-3; D is unclear. From germline, CDR1 is MNHNS and CDR2 SASEGT. The V gene lost 6 bases and the J gene lost 2 bases, with 9 bases spanning the gap. The CDR3 is 13 amino acids. The CDR3 reads CASSGYNTDTQYF. The CDR3 DNA reads as TGTGCCAGCAGCGGATACAACACAGATACGCAGTATTTT.

This rearrangement joins TRBV28 to TRBJ2-4; TRBD1 agrees at 9 bases. Losses at the gene ends were 1 base for V and 7 bases for J; bases not matched to a gene: 8. The germline CDR1 and CDR2 sequences are MDHEN and SYDVKM. This CDR3 is 16 amino acids long. CDR3 DNA: TGTGCCAGCAGTTTATTAGGGACAGGGAGTAATAACATTCAGTACTTC. Its translation: CASSLLGTGSNNIQYF.

A single count supports this clone. The V gene is TRBV6-5, the J gene TRBJ1-1, with TRBD1 as a possible D gene (5 bases). Trimming left V 5 bases short and J 5 bases short, with 12 bases between. Germline CDR1 and CDR2: MNHEY and SVGAGI. The CDR3 totals 13 residues. The CDR3 sequence: CASSAQGETEAFF. In nucleotides, the CDR3 is TGTGCCAGCAGTGCTCAGGGTGAAACTGAAGCTTTCTTT.

This clone has only one observation. V is TRBV4-1 and J is TRBJ2-7; TRBD2 agrees at 8 bases. V shed 3 bases, J shed 0 bases, and the junction held 4 bases outside the gene matches. The CDR3 loop spans 15 amino acids. The germline CDR1 and CDR2 sequences are MGHRA and YSYEKL. CDR3: CASSQVLADSYEQYF. For the CDR3, the DNA is TGCGCCAGCAGCCAGGTACTAGCGGACTCCTACGAGCAGTACTTC.

The V gene is TRBV18, the J gene TRBJ2-7; D is possibly TRBD2 (6 bases). The CDR3 loop spans 13 amino acids. CDR1 is KGHSH and CDR2 is LQKENI in the germline V gene. V was pared by 6 bases and J by 0 bases, with 9 bases between. The CDR3 DNA follows: TGTGCCAGCTCGTCCGGGAGCTCCTACGAGCAGTACTTC. This codes for CASSSGSSYEQYF.

The chain carries TRBV15 and TRBJ2-7, with 12 positions matching TRBD1. This CDR3 is built from 16 residues. The V gene's germline CDR1 is LNHNV and CDR2 YYDKDF (reference sequence). J was trimmed by 7 bases and V by 3 bases; bases with no gene match: 10. CDR3 bases: TGTGCCACCAGCAGCCTTCCGGGACAGGGGGCGTGGGAGCAGTACTTC. It translates to CATSSLPGQGAWEQYF.

The rearrangement uses TRBV27 and TRBJ1-1; D is ambiguous. The CDR3 is 13 amino acids. The ends were cut back, 3 bases at V and 1 base at J, with 6 bases in the middle. Per germline, CDR1 MNHEY and CDR2 SMNVEV (reference sequence). CDR3 in DNA: TGTGCCAGCAGTTTTTGGGCGAACACTGAAGCTTTCTTT. Its translation is CASSFWANTEAFF.

The rearrangement uses TRBV27 and TRBJ2-7; D remains ambiguous. V dropped 8 bases and J dropped 7 bases, with 21 bases sitting between them. This CDR3 region has 14 residues. From germline, CDR1 is MNHEY and CDR2 SMNVEV (reference sequence). The CDR3, as DNA: TGTGCCAGCCGAACGGGCCTTCTCGGCGGTGAGCAGTACTTC. It encodes CASRTGLLGGEQYF.

The chain recombines TRBV27 with TRBJ2-1; 7 nucleotides match TRBD1. The CDR3 is 16 residues long. Germline V gives CDR1 MNHEY, CDR2 SMNVEV (reference sequence). V lost 4 bases and J lost 4; bases outside the gene matches: 10. CDR3 sequence: CASSYLTGAQYNEQFF. CDR3 nucleotides: TGTGCCAGCAGTTATTTAACAGGGGCCCAGTACAATGAGCAGTTCTTC.

The V and J genes are TRBV9 and TRBJ1-2; unclear D gene. The V end was cut by 3 bases, the J end by 6 bases, with 3 bases between. Germline V gene sequence: CDR1 SGDLS, CDR2 YYNGEE. This CDR3 contains 10 residues. The CDR3 spells CASSGDGYTF. The CDR3 bases are TGTGCCAGCAGCGGCGATGGCTACACCTTC. Based on the CDR3 plus reference TRBV9 and TRBJ1-2, the full variable domain is DSGVTQTPKHLITATGQRVTLRCSPRSGDLSVYWYQQSLDQGLQFLIQYYNGEERAKGNILERFSAQQFPDLHSELNLSSLELGDSALYFCASSGDGYTFGSGTRLTVV.

CDR3 loop: CASRGHSNQPQHF. The CDR3 coding sequence is TGCGCCAGCAGGGGTCATAGCAATCAGCCCCAGCATTTT. The chain is built from TRBV23-1 and TRBJ1-5; D gene uncertain. Being an ORF, TRBV23-1 has a function that is uncertain. V was clipped by 6 bases and J by 0 bases, with 6 bases between them. There are 13 residues in the CDR3.

Note on this clone: In the same sample, other DNA sequences code for this CDR3. The genes are TRBV2 and TRBJ2-7; 7 nucleotides match TRBD2. This CDR3 spans 14 amino acids. Per the germline V gene, CDR1 is SNHLY and CDR2 is FYNNEI. After removal of 1 base from V and 1 base from J, the junction contained 1 base not matched to a gene. The CDR3 here is CASSEGGLSYEQYF. The CDR3 DNA is TGTGCCAGCAGTGAAGGGGGACTATCCTACGAGCAGTACTTC.

V gene TRBV29-1 combines with J gene TRBJ2-2; D gene uncertain. CDR3 length: 13 amino acids. Germline lookup yields CDR1 SQVTM and CDR2 ANQGSEA. V lost 1 base and J lost 6, with 9 bases in between. In DNA, the CDR3 is TGCAGCGTTGAAGGGTCTGGCCCCGGGGAGCTGTTTTTT. This codes for CSVEGSGPGELFF.